This T cell receptor (beta chain) appears in the sequencing data of a study of blood T cells in healthy people across ages. The CDR3 is made up of 16 amino acids. V shed 5 bases and J shed 0 bases, with 16 bases lying between them. The V gene's germline CDR1 is MDHEN and CDR2 SYDVKM. The authors ran a second PCR of about 7 to 12 cycles using a sample-barcoded 5' primer and a J-beta primer mix. Via MiXCR, TCRdb re-called the 5' RACE reads, giving one row per CDR3 protein. This table holds approximately 490,000 distinct CDR3 sequences, under 30% found once. This clonotype has only a few counts. Separately, the same data were catalogued under a study of T cells of mothers and their children.

This sequence joins TRBV28 and TRBJ1-1; tentative D call: TRBD1 (6 bases). The TCR comes from a boy between 10 and 17 years old in good health. The sequenced sample was blood. The CDR3 loop reads CASSADETGLNTEAFF. The CDR3 DNA is TGTGCCAGCAGTGCGGACGAGACAGGTTTGAACACTGAAGCTTTCTTT. The entire variable domain, with the rest obtained from reference TRBV28 and TRBJ1-1, is as follows: DVKVTQSSRYLVKRTGEKVFLECVQDMDHENMFWYRQDPGLGLRLIYFSYDVKMKEKGDIPEGYSVSREKKERFSLILESASTNQTSMYLCASSADETGLNTEAFFGQGTRLTVV.